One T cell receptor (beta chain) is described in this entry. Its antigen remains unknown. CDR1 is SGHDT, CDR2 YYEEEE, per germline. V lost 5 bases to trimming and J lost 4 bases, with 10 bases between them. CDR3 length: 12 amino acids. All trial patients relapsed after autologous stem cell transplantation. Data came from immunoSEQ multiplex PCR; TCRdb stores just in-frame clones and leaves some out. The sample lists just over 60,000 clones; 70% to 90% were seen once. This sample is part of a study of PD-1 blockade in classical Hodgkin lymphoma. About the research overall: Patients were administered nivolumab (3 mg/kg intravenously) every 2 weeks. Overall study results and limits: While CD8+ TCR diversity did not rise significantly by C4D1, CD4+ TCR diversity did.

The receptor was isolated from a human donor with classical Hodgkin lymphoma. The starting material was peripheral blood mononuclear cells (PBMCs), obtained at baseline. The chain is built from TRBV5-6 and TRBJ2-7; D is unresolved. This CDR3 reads CASRQHEYEQYF. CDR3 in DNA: TGTGCCAGCAGACAACATGAATACGAGCAGTACTTC.